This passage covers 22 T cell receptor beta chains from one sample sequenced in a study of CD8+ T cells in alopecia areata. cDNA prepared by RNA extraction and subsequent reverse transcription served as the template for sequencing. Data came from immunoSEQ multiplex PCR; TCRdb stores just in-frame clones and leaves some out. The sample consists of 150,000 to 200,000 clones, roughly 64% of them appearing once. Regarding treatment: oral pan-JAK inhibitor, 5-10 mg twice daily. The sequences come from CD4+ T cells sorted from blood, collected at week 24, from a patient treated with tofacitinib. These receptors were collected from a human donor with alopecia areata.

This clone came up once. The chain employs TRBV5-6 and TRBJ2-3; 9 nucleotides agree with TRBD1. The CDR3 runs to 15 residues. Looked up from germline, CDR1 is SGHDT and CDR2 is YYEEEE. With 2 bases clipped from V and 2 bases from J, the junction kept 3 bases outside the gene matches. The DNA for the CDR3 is TGTGCCAGCAGCTTCAGGACAGGGGTCACAGATACGCAGTATTTT. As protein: CASSFRTGVTDTQYF.

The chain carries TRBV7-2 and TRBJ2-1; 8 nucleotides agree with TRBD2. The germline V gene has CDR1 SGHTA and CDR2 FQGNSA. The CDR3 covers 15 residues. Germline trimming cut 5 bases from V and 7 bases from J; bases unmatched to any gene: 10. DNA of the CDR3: TGTGCCAGCAGCGCGGGGGGAGGGGCCCGGAATGAGCAGTTCTTC. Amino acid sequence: CASSAGGGARNEQFF.

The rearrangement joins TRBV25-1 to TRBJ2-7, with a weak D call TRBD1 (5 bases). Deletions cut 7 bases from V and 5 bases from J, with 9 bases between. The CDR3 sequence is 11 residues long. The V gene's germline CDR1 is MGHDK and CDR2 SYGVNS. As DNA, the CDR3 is TGTGCCAGCATAAGGGGTGACGAGCAGTACTTC. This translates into CASIRGDEQYF.

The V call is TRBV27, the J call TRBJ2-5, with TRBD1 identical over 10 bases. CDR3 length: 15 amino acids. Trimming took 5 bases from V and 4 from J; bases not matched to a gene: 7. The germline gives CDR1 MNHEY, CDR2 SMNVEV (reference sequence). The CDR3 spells CASSKGDRGGETQYF. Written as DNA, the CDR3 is TGTGCCAGCAGTAAGGGGGACAGGGGTGGAGAGACCCAGTACTTC.

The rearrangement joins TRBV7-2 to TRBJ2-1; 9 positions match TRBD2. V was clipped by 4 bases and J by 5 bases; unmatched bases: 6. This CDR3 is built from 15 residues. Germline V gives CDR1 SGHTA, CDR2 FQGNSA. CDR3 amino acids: CASSSTSGRDNEQFF. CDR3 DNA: TGTGCCAGCAGCTCCACTAGCGGGCGCGACAATGAGCAGTTCTTC.

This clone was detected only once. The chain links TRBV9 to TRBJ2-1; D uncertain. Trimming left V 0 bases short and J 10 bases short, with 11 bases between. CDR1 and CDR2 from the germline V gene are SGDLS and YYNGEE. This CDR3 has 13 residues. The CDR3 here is CASSVASSYEQFF. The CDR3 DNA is TGTGCCAGCAGCGTAGCCTCTAGTTACGAGCAGTTCTTC.

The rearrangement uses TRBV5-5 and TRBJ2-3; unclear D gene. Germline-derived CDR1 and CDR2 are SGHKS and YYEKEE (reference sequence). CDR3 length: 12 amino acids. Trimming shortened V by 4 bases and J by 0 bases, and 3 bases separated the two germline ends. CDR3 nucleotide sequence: TGTGCCAGCAGCCAAAGCACAGATACGCAGTATTTT. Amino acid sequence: CASSQSTDTQYF.

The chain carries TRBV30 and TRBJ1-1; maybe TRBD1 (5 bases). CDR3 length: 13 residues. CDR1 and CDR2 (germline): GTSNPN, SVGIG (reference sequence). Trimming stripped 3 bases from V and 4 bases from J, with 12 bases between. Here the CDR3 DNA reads TGTGCCTGGAGGGGGACGGGAGCCACTGAAGCTTTCTTT. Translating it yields CAWRGTGATEAFF.

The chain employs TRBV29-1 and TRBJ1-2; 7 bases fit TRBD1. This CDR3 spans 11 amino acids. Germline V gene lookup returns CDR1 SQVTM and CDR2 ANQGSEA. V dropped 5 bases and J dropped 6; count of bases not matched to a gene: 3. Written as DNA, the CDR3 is TGCAGCGTTTCCCAGGGGGATGGCTACACCTTC. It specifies CSVSQGDGYTF.

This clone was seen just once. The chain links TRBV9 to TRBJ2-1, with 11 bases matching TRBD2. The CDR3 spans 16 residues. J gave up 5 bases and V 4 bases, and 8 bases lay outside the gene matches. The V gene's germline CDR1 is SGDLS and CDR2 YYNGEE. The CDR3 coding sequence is TGTGCCAGCAGCCCCCCGACTAGCGGGGTACACAATGAGCAGTTCTTC. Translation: CASSPPTSGVHNEQFF.

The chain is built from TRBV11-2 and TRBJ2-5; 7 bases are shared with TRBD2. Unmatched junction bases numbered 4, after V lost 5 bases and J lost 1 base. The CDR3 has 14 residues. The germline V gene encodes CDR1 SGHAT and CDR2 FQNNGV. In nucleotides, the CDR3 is TGTGCCAGCAGCCCCCGGACTAGCCAAGAGACCCAGTACTTC. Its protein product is CASSPRTSQETQYF.

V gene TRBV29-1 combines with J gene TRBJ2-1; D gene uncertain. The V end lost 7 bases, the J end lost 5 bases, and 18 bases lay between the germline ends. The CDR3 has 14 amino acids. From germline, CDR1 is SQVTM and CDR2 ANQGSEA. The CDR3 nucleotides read TGCAGCGGCGGAGAAAGTAGAGGCCACAATGAGCAGTTCTTC. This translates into CSGGESRGHNEQFF.

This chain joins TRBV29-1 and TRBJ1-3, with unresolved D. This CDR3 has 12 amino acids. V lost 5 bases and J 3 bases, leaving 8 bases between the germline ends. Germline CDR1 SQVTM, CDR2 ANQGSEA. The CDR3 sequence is CSVSADGNTIYF. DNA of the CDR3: TGCAGCGTTTCGGCAGATGGAAACACCATATATTTT.

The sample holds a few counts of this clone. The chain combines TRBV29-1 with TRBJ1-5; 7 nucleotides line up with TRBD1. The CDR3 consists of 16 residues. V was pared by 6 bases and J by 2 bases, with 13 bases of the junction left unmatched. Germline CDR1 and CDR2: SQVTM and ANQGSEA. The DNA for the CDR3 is TGCAGCGTGACAACAGGCCGAACAGGGGGCAATCAGCCCCAGCATTTT. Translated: CSVTTGRTGGNQPQHF.

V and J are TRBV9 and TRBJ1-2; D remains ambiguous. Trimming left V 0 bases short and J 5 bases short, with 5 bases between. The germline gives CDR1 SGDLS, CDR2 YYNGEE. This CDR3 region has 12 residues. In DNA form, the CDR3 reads TGTGCCAGCAGCGTAGCTAGGTATGGCTACACCTTC. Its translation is CASSVARYGYTF.

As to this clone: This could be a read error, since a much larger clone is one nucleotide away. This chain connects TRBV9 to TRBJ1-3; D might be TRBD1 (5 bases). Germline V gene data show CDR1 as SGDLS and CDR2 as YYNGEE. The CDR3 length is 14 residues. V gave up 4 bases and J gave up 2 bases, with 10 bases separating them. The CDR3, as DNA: TGTGCCAGCAGCCGGGCGGGGGCTGGAAACACCATATATTTT. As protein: CASSRAGAGNTIYF.

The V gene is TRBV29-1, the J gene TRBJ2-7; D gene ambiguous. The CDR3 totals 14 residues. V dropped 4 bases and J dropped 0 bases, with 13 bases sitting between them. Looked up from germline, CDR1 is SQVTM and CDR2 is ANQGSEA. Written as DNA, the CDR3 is TGCAGCGTTGTGTGGCGGAGTCACTCCTACGAGCAGTACTTC. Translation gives CSVVWRSHSYEQYF.

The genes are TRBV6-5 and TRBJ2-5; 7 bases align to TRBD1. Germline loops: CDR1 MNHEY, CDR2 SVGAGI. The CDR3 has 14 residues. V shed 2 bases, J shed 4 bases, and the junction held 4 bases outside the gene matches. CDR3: CASSYVGQAETQYF. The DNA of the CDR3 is TGTGCCAGCAGTTACGTAGGACAGGCAGAGACCCAGTACTTC.

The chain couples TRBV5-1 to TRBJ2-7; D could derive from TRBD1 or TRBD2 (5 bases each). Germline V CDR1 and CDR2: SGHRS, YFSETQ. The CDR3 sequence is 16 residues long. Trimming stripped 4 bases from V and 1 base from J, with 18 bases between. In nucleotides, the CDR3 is TGCGCCAGCAGCGCAAAGACCGGGACGGCTTCCTACGAGCAGTACTTC. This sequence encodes CASSAKTGTASYEQYF.

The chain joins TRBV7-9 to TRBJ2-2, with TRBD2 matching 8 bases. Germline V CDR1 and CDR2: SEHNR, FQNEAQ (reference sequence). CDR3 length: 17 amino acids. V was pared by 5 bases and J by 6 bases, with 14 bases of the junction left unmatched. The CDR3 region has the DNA TGTGCCAGCAGCCGCTCCTCCGGGACTAGTGGCGCCGGGGAGCTGTTTTTT. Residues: CASSRSSGTSGAGELFF. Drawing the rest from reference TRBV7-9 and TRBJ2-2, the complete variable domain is DTGVSQNPRHKITKRGQNVTFRCDPISEHNRLYWYRQTLGQGPEFLTYFQNEAQLEKSRLLSDRFSAERPKGSFSTLEIQRTEQGDSAMYLCASSRSSGTSGAGELFFGEGSRLTVL.

The CDR3 protein is CAISERGGLYGYTF. The CDR3 coding sequence is TGTGCCATCAGTGAAAGGGGCGGATTATATGGCTACACCTTC. J is TRBJ1-2 and V is TRBV10-3; TRBD1 is a possible D gene (5 bases). The CDR3 loop spans 14 amino acids. Germline V lookup: CDR1 ENHRY, CDR2 SYGVKD. Trimming left V 3 bases short and J 5 bases short, with 13 bases between.

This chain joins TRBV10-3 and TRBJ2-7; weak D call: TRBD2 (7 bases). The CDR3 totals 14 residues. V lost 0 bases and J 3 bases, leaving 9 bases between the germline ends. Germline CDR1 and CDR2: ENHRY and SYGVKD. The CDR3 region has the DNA TGTGCCATCAGTGAGTCGGGGGGGCTCTACGAGCAGTACTTC. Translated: CAISESGGLYEQYF.